These 9 T cell receptor beta chains were sequenced from one sample in a study of identical twins. MiXCR, run by TCRdb on the 5' RACE reads, gives a single entry per CDR3 protein. The sample comprises about 520,000 distinct CDR3 sequences, about 20% of which are singletons, and around 0.9% rests with the top ten. This sample also appeared in a second study, on T cells expressing NK-cell markers.

Input material: CD4+ T cells sorted from blood. The source is a woman aged 18-29 years in good health.

There are a few counts of this clonotype. This sequence joins TRBV5-6 and TRBJ2-7; the match to TRBD2 covers 8 bases. The germline V gene encodes CDR1 SGHDT and CDR2 YYEEEE. The CDR3 length is 14 residues. With V trimmed by 3 bases and J by 2 bases, 4 bases remained unmatched. This CDR3 reads CASSSLGLAYEQYF. Here the CDR3 DNA reads TGTGCCAGCAGCTCGCTGGGACTAGCCTACGAGCAGTACTTC. The entire variable domain, with the rest obtained from reference TRBV5-6 and TRBJ2-7, is as follows: DAGVTQSPTHLIKTRGQQVTLRCSPKSGHDTVSWYQQALGQGPQFIFQYYEEEERQRGNFPDRFSGHQFPNYSSELNVNALLLGDSALYLCASSSLGLAYEQYFGPGTRLTVT.

V usage is TRBV11-2 and J usage is TRBJ1-1; 7 bases match TRBD1. Germline CDR1 is SGHAT and CDR2 is FQNNGV. The CDR3 spans 15 residues. The V segment lost 4 bases and the J segment 5 bases; nucleotides outside the gene matches: 10. The CDR3 here is CASSSTQGRGTEAFF. For the CDR3, the DNA is TGTGCCAGCAGCTCCACACAGGGGCGGGGGACTGAAGCTTTCTTT.

J is TRBJ1-5 and V is TRBV2; 10 bases are shared with TRBD1. Trimming cost V 5 bases and J 3 bases; bases outside gene matches: 10. The CDR3 sequence is 17 residues long. Germline assignment: CDR1 SNHLY and CDR2 FYNNEI. The CDR3 sequence is CASSSPRDRGVNQPQHF. In DNA, the CDR3 is TGTGCCAGCAGTTCACCCAGGGACAGGGGAGTCAATCAGCCCCAGCATTTT.

This sequence joins TRBV12-3 or TRBV12-4 and TRBJ1-4, with 8 positions matching TRBD1. Unmatched junction bases numbered 9, after V lost 6 bases and J lost 6 bases. The CDR3 length is 15 residues. CDR3: CASRDSHRGYEKLFF. The CDR3 region has the DNA TGTGCCAGCAGGGATTCCCACAGGGGGTATGAAAAACTGTTTTTT.

The chain couples TRBV5-4 to TRBJ2-1; D uncertain. CDR1 SGHNT and CDR2 YYREEE come from the germline V gene (reference sequence). The CDR3 length is 12 residues. Trimming took 1 base from V and 5 from J, leaving 4 bases between them. Here the CDR3 reads CASSLRHNEQFF. The CDR3 DNA is TGTGCCAGCAGCTTGCGGCACAATGAGCAGTTCTTC. Complete variable domain (other parts from reference TRBV5-4 and TRBJ2-1): ETGVTQSPTHLIKTRGQQVTLRCSSQSGHNTVSWYQQALGQGPQFIFQYYREEENGRGNFPPRFSGLQFPNYSSELNVNALELDDSALYLCASSLRHNEQFFGPGTRLTVL.

This chain joins TRBV11-1 and TRBJ2-3; no clear D. The CDR3 runs 19 residues. Looked up from germline, CDR1 is SGHAT and CDR2 is FQDESV (reference sequence). Trimming shortened V by 5 bases and J by 0 bases, and 24 bases separated the two germline ends. CDR3 sequence (DNA): TGTGCCAGCAGCCAGAACGTCTATATAGCTCTCACTAGCACAGATACGCAGTATTTT. Amino acid sequence: CASSQNVYIALTSTDTQYF. Filled out from reference TRBV11-1 and TRBJ2-3, the complete variable domain reads EAEVAQSPRYKITEKSQAVAFWCDPISGHATLYWYRQILGQGPELLVQFQDESVVDDSQLPKDRFSAERLKGVDSTLKIQPAELGDSAMYLCASSQNVYIALTSTDTQYFGPGTRLTVL.

The chain recombines TRBV2 with TRBJ1-3; the D gene is possibly TRBD1 (6 bases). The CDR3 loop spans 14 amino acids. Trimming took 9 bases from V and 2 from J, leaving 14 bases between them. Germline CDR1 reads SNHLY; CDR2 reads FYNNEI. As DNA, the CDR3 is TGTGCCAGTCTTCAGGGGACCCCTGGAAACACCATATATTTT. The encoded protein is CASLQGTPGNTIYF.

The V gene is TRBV3-1, the J gene TRBJ2-5; TRBD2 might be the D (6 bases). Per germline, CDR1 LGHDT and CDR2 YNNKEL (reference sequence). Trimming removed 10 bases at V and 3 bases at J, with 18 bases between. This CDR3 is 14 amino acids long. The CDR3 loop is CANLLTREEETQYF. CDR3 DNA sequence: TGTGCCAACCTCCTGACTAGGGAAGAAGAGACCCAGTACTTC.

The chain uses TRBV6-1 and TRBJ1-5; the D is unclear. From germline, CDR1 is MNHNS and CDR2 SASEGT. The CDR3 contains 10 residues. Deletions cut 3 bases from V and 6 bases from J, with 0 bases between. The CDR3 region is CASSDQPQHF. The CDR3 DNA reads as TGTGCCAGCAGTGATCAGCCCCAGCATTTT.